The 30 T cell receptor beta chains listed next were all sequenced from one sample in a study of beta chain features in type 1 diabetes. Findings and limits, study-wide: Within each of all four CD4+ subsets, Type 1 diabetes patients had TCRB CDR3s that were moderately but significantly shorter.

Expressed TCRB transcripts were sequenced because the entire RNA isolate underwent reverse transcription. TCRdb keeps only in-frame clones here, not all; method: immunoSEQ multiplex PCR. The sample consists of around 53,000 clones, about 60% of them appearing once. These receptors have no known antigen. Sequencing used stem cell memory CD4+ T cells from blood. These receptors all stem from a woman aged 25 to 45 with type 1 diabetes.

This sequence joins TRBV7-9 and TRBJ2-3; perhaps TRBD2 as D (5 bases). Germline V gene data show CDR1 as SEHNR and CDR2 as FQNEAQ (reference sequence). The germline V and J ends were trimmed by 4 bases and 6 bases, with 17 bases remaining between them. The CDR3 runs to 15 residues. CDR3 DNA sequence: TGTGCCAGCAGCTCTACACCCACCGGGATGGATACGCAGTATTTT. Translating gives CASSSTPTGMDTQYF. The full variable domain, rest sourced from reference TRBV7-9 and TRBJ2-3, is DTGVSQNPRHKITKRGQNVTFRCDPISEHNRLYWYRQTLGQGPEFLTYFQNEAQLEKSRLLSDRFSAERPKGSFSTLEIQRTEQGDSAMYLCASSSTPTGMDTQYFGPGTRLTVL.

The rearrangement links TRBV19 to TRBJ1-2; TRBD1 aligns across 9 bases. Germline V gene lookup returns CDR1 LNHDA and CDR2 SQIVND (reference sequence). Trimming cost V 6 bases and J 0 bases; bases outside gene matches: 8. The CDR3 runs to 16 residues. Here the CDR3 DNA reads TGTGCCAGTAGCCCAGGGACAGGGAAGTCTAACTATGGCTACACCTTC. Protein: CASSPGTGKSNYGYTF.

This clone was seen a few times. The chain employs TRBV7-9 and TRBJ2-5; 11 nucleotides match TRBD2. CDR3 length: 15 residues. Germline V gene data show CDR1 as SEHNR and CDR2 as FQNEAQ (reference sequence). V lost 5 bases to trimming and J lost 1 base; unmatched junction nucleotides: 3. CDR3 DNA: TGTGCCAGCAGCCCAGGACTAGCGGGCCAAGAGACCCAGTACTTC. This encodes CASSPGLAGQETQYF. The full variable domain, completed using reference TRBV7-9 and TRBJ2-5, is DTGVSQNPRHKITKRGQNVTFRCDPISEHNRLYWYRQTLGQGPEFLTYFQNEAQLEKSRLLSDRFSAERPKGSFSTLEIQRTEQGDSAMYLCASSPGLAGQETQYFGPGTRLLVL.

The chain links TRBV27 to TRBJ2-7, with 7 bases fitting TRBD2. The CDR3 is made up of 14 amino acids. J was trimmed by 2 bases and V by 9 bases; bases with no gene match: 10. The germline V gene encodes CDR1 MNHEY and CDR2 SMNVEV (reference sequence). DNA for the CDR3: TGTGCCAGTCGTCGGGAGGTATTGGCCTACGAGCAGTACTTC. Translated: CASRREVLAYEQYF.

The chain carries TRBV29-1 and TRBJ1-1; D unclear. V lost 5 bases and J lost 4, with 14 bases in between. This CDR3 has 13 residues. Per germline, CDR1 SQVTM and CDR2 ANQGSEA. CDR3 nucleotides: TGCAGCGTTCACCCGGGAGATGGCACTGAAGCTTTCTTT. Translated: CSVHPGDGTEAFF.

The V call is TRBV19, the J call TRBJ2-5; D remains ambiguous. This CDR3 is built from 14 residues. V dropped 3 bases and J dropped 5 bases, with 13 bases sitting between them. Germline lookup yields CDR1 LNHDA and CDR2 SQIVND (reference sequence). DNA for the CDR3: TGTGCCAGTAGTATGGTAGGCAGACTGGAGACCCAGTACTTC. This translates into CASSMVGRLETQYF.

The CDR3 protein is CASSLGSGVGTEAFF. For the CDR3, the DNA is TGTGCCAGCAGCTTAGGCTCGGGGGTGGGCACTGAAGCTTTCTTT. The chain uses TRBV7-8 and TRBJ1-1; tentative D call: TRBD1 (5 bases). Trimming cost V 1 base and J 4 bases, with 13 bases left between them. The CDR3 is made up of 15 amino acids. Germline lookup yields CDR1 SGHVS and CDR2 FQNEAQ.

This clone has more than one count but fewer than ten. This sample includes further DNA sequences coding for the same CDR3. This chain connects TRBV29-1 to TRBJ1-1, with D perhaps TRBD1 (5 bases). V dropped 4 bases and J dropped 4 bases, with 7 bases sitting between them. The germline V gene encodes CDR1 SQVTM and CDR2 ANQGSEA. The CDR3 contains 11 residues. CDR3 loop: CSVGQGTEAFF. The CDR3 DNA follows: TGCAGCGTTGGTCAGGGCACTGAAGCTTTCTTT.

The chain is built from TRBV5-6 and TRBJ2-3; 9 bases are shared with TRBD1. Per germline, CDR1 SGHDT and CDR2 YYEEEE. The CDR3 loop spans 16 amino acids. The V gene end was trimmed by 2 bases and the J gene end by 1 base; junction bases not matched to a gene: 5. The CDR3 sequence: CASSLGRDRGTDTQYF. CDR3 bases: TGTGCCAGCAGCTTAGGACGGGACAGGGGCACAGATACGCAGTATTTT.

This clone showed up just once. Here the CDR3 reads CASRPSAGANVLTF. The CDR3 bases are TGTGCCAGTAGGCCTTCAGCTGGGGCCAACGTCCTGACTTTC. J is TRBJ2-6 and V is TRBV19, with D unclear. This CDR3 is 14 amino acids long. Trimming took off 6 bases at V and 2 bases at J, with 8 bases between the two ends. CDR1 and CDR2 from the germline V gene are LNHDA and SQIVND (reference sequence).

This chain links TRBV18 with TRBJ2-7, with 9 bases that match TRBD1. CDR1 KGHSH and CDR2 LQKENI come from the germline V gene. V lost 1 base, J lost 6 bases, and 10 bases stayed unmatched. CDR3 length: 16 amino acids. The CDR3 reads CASSPRSPGQGIEQYF. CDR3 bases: TGTGCCAGCTCACCACGCTCTCCGGGACAGGGAATCGAGCAGTACTTC.

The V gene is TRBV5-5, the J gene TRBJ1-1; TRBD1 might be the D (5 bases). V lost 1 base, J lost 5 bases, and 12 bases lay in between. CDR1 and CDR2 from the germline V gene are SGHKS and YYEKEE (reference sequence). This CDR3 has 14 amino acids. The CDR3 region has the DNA TGTGCCAGCAGCTTGAACGGTGGGGGGACTGAAGCTTTCTTT. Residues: CASSLNGGGTEAFF.

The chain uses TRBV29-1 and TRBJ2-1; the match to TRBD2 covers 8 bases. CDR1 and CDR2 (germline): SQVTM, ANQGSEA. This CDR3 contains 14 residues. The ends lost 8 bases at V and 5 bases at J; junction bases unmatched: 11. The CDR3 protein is CSSNRLAGNNEQFF. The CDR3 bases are TGCAGCTCGAACAGGCTAGCGGGTAACAATGAGCAGTTCTTC.

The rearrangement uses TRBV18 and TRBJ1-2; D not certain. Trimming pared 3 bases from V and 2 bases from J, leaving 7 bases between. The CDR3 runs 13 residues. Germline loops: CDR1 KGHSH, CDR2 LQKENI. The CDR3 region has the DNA TGTGCCAGCTCACCCACAGTGAACTATGGCTACACCTTC. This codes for CASSPTVNYGYTF.

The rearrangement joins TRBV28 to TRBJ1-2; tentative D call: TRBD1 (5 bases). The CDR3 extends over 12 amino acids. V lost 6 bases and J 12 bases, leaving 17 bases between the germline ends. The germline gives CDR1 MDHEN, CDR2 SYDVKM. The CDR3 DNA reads TGTGCCAGCAGCCGACCCCAGGGTCTGAACACCTTC. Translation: CASSRPQGLNTF.

CDR3 in DNA: TGTGCCAGCAGCTTAATCGCGGGAGGTGTATCCTACAATGAGCAGTTCTTC. It codes for CASSLIAGGVSYNEQFF. The rearrangement joins TRBV7-3 to TRBJ2-1; 8 bases map to TRBD2. Germline CDR1 and CDR2: SGHTA and FQGTGA. The CDR3 sequence is 17 residues long. Unmatched junction bases numbered 6, after V lost 1 base and J lost 1 base.

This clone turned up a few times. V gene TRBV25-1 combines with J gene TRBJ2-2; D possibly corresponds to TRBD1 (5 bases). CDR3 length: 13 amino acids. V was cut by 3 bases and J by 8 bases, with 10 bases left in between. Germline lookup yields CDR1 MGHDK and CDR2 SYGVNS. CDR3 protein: CASSEGLEGELFF. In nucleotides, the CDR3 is TGTGCCAGCAGTGAGGGGCTCGAGGGGGAGCTGTTTTTT. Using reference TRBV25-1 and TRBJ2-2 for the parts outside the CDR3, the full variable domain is EADIYQTPRYLVIGTGKKITLECSQTMGHDKMYWYQQDPGMELHLIHYSYGVNSTEKGDLSSESTVSRIRTEHFPLTLESARPSHTSQYLCASSEGLEGELFFGEGSRLTVL.

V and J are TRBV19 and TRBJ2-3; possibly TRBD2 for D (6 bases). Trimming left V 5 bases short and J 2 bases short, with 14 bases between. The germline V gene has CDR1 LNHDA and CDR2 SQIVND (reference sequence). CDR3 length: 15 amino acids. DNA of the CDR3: TGTGCCAGTAGTCCCCGGGCGGGATCCACAGATACGCAGTATTTT. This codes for CASSPRAGSTDTQYF.

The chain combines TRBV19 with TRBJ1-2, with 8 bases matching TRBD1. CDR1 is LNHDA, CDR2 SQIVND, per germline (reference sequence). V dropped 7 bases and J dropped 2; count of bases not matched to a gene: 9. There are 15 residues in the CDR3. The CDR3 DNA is TGTGCCAGTACTCAATTAGGGGACAGGAACTATGGCTACACCTTC. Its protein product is CASTQLGDRNYGYTF.

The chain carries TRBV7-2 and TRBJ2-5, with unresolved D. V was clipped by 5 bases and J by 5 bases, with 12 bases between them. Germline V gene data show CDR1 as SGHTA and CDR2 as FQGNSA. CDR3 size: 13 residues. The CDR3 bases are TGTGCCAGCAGCCTCTCAACAAAGGAGACCCAGTACTTC. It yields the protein CASSLSTKETQYF.

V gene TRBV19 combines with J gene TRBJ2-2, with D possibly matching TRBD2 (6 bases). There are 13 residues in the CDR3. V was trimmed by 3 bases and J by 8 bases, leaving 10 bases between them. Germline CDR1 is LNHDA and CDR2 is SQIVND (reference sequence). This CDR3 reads CASSIPGTGELFF. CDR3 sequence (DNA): TGTGCCAGTAGTATCCCCGGGACTGGGGAGCTGTTTTTT.

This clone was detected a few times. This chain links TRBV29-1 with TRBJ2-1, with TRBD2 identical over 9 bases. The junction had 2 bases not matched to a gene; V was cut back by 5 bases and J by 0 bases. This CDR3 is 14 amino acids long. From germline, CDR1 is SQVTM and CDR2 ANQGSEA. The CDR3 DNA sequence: TGCAGCGTTATTAGCGGGAGCTCCTACAATGAGCAGTTCTTC. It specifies CSVISGSSYNEQFF.

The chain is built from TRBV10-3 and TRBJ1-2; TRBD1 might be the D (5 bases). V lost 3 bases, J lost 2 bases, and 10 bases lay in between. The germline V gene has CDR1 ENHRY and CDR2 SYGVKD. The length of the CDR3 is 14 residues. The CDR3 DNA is TGTGCCATCAGTGACAGGGTCGAAAACTATGGCTACACCTTC. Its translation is CAISDRVENYGYTF.

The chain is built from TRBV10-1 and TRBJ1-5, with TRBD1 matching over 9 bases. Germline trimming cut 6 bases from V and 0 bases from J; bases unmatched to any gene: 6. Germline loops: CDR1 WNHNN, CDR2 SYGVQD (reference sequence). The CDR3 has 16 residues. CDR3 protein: CASRGQGFRSNQPQHF. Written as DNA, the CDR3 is TGCGCCAGCAGGGGACAGGGCTTTCGTAGCAATCAGCCCCAGCATTTT.

CDR3 in DNA: TGTGCCAGCAGCCCCCCGTGGGACAGCCAAAGCCGATCCTACGAGCAGTACTTC. Residues: CASSPPWDSQSRSYEQYF. The rearrangement uses TRBV7-9 and TRBJ2-7; 7 nucleotides match TRBD1. After removal of 5 bases from V and 1 base from J, the junction contained 17 bases not matched to a gene. The CDR3 length is 18 residues. Germline loops: CDR1 SEHNR, CDR2 FQNEAQ (reference sequence).

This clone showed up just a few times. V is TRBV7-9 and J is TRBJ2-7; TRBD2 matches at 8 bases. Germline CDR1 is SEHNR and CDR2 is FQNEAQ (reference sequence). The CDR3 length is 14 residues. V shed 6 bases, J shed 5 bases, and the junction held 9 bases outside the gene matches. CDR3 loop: CASRMGGLVDEQYF. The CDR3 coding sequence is TGTGCCAGCAGGATGGGGGGACTAGTCGACGAGCAGTACTTC.

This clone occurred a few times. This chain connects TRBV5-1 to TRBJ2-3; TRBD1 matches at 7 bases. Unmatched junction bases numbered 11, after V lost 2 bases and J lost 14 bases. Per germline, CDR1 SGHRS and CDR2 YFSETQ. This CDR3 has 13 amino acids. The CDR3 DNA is TGCGCCAGCAGCTTCGAACAGGGGACGCGCCCGTATTTT. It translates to CASSFEQGTRPYF.

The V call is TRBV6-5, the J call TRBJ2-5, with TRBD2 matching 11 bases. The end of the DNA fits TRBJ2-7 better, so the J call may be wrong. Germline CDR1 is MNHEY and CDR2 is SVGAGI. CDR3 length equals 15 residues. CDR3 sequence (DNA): TGTGCCAGCAGCCGACTAGCGGGAACCACCCACGAGCAGTACTTC. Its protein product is CASSRLAGTTHEQYF.

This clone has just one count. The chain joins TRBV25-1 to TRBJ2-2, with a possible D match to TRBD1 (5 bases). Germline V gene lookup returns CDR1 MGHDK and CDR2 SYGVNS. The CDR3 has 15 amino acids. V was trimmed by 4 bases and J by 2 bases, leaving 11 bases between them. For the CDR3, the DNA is TGTGCCAGCAGTGTGGCAGGGTCCAACACCGGGGAGCTGTTTTTT. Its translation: CASSVAGSNTGELFF. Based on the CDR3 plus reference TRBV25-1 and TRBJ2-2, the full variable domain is EADIYQTPRYLVIGTGKKITLECSQTMGHDKMYWYQQDPGMELHLIHYSYGVNSTEKGDLSSESTVSRIRTEHFPLTLESARPSHTSQYLCASSVAGSNTGELFFGEGSRLTVL.

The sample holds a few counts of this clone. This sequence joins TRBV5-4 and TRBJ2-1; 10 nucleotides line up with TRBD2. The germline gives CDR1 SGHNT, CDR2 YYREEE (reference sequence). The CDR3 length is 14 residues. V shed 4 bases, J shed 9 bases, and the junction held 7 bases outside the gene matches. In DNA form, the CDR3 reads TGTGCCAGCAGCCCCTATGTAGCGGGGGGTGAGCAGTTCTTC. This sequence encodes CASSPYVAGGEQFF.